These 4 T cell receptor beta chains came from one sample sequenced in a study of shared clonotypes between healthy human individuals. TCRdb's table, derived via immunoSEQ multiplex PCR, lists solely in-frame clones and lacks some. Among 2.3 million or so clones listed, just over 90% were seen once. The sample was naive CD4+ T cells from PBMCs. Documented subset: CD45RA+ positively selected. The receptor set was obtained from a man younger than 35 in good health. Some clones in this sample may be carry-over from other donors' samples.

The rearrangement uses TRBV27 and TRBJ1-1, with a possible D match to TRBD1 (5 bases). Germline V gives CDR1 MNHEY, CDR2 SMNVEV (reference sequence). The CDR3 has 17 amino acids. V was clipped by 3 bases and J by 4 bases, with 21 bases between them. CDR3 amino acids: CASSLSIFGGAGTEAFF. For the CDR3, the DNA is TGTGCCAGCAGTTTGTCAATTTTCGGGGGAGCGGGCACTGAAGCTTTCTTT.

This clone appeared a single time. The same CDR3 is also encoded by other DNA sequences in this sample. The chain's CDR3 is CASSLGLAGYQETQYF. The CDR3 nucleotides are TGCGCCAGCAGCTTGGGTCTAGCGGGGTACCAAGAGACCCAGTACTTC. The J gene is TRBJ2-5, the V gene TRBV5-1; 9 bases are a match to TRBD2. The CDR3 is 16 residues long. The J segment lost 0 bases and the V segment lost 0 bases, leaving 3 bases of the junction unmatched. Germline V gives CDR1 SGHRS, CDR2 YFSETQ.

This clone has just one count. The sample has other DNA sequences that encode this CDR3 too. The chain is built from TRBV7-2 and TRBJ2-7, with D uncertain. Trimming left V 4 bases short and J 3 bases short, with 7 bases between. The CDR3 contains 12 residues. Per germline, CDR1 SGHTA and CDR2 FQGNSA. The CDR3 region is CASSSVGYEQYF. The CDR3 DNA reads as TGTGCCAGCAGCTCGGTGGGCTACGAGCAGTACTTC.

J is TRBJ2-7 and V is TRBV4-1, with 8 bases that match TRBD2. The J segment lost 1 base and the V segment lost 4 bases, leaving 6 bases of the junction unmatched. Germline V gives CDR1 MGHRA, CDR2 YSYEKL. The CDR3 covers 15 residues. The DNA of the CDR3 is TGCGCCAGCAGCCTAAAACTAGCGGAGTCCTACGAGCAGTACTTC. Its translation: CASSLKLAESYEQYF.